This TCR beta chain came from a study of cytomegalovirus exposure and HLA in healthy donors. General study points: Most CMV-associated TCR beta chains were later found to appear HLA-restricted. Excluded: some indistinguishable V segments such as TRBV6-2 and TRBV6-3. Other equally common chains were less clonally expanded than HLA-associated TCR beta chains, a later analysis showed.

The CDR3 runs 12 residues. CDR1 is GTSNPN, CDR2 SVGIG, per germline (reference sequence). Trimming removed 2 bases at V and 8 bases at J, with 11 bases between. With 60 Vbeta and 13 Jbeta primers, the PCR was carried out. Libraries were prepared by immunoSEQ multiplex PCR; TCRdb keeps only in-frame clonotypes and omits some of them. The repertoire consists of about 110,000 clones, with 74% occurring once and the leading ten covering 11% to 15%. As to this clone: No antigen is known for it.

V usage is TRBV30 and J usage is TRBJ2-3, with TRBD1 as a possible D gene (6 bases). The receptor's source is a middle-aged woman in good health and CMV-seropositive. The sequenced sample was PBMCs. The CDR3 loop reads CAWSSGHPTQYF. The CDR3 DNA reads as TGTGCCTGGAGTTCGGGACACCCTACGCAGTATTTT.